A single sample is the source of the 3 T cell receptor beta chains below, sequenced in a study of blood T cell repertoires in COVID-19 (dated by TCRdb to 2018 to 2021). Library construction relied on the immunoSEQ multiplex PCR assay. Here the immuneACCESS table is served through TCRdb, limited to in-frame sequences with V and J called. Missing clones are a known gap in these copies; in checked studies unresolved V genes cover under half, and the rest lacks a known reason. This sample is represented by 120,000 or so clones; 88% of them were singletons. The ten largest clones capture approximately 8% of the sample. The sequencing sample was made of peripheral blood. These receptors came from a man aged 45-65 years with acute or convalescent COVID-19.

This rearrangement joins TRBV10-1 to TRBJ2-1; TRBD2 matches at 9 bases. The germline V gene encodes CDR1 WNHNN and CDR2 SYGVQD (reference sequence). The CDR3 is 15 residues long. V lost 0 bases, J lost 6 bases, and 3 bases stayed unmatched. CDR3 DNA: TGCGCCAGCAGTGAGTCTAGCGGGAGACTCAATGAGCAGTTCTTC. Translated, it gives CASSESSGRLNEQFF.

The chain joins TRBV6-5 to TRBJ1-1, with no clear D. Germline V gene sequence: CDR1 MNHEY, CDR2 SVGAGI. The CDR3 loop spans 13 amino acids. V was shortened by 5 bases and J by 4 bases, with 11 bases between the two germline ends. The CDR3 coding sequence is TGTGCCAGCAGTCCCGTCCTCGGCACTGAAGCTTTCTTT. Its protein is CASSPVLGTEAFF.

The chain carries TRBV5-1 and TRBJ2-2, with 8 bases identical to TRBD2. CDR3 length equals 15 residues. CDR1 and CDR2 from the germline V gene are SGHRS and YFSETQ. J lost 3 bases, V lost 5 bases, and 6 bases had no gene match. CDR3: CASRRGTRDTGELFF. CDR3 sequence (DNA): TGCGCCAGCAGGCGGGGGACTAGGGACACCGGGGAGCTGTTTTTT.